One sample yielded the 27 T cell receptor beta chains listed below, sequenced in a study of cytomegalovirus exposure and HLA in healthy donors. The PCR made use of 60 Vbeta and 13 Jbeta primers. Clones were sequenced by immunoSEQ multiplex PCR, and TCRdb holds only the in-frame ones, with some missing. The table shows roughly 140,000 clones, with just under 70% occurring only once. The source material was PBMCs. Receptors originate from a man between 60 and 70 years old in good health and CMV-seronegative.

The chain employs TRBV7-9 and TRBJ2-7; unclear D gene. The CDR3 is made up of 16 amino acids. Trimming left V 0 bases short and J 0 bases short, with 12 bases between. CDR1 and CDR2 (germline): SEHNR, FQNEAQ (reference sequence). The CDR3 DNA reads as TGTGCCAGCAGCTTAGCCTCAGGTGGTAGCTCCTACGAGCAGTACTTC. Protein sequence: CASSLASGGSSYEQYF. The complete variable domain, with remaining parts taken from reference TRBV7-9 and TRBJ2-7, reads DTGVSQNPRHKITKRGQNVTFRCDPISEHNRLYWYRQTLGQGPEFLTYFQNEAQLEKSRLLSDRFSAERPKGSFSTLEIQRTEQGDSAMYLCASSLASGGSSYEQYFGPGTRLTVT.

The rearrangement uses TRBV5-1 and TRBJ2-3; D is possibly TRBD2 (6 bases). Germline assignment: CDR1 SGHRS and CDR2 YFSETQ. V lost 2 bases and J 4 bases, leaving 8 bases between the germline ends. The length of the CDR3 is 13 residues. The CDR3 is CASSFGGADTQYF. DNA for the CDR3: TGCGCCAGCAGCTTCGGGGGTGCAGATACGCAGTATTTT.

This chain connects TRBV7-3 to TRBJ2-3, with TRBD2 matching over 9 bases. The germline V gene has CDR1 SGHTA and CDR2 FQGTGA. V dropped 3 bases and J dropped 6; count of bases not matched to a gene: 7. CDR3 length equals 15 residues. CDR3 region: CASSFGASGVDTQYF. The CDR3 DNA is TGTGCCAGCAGCTTCGGGGCTAGCGGGGTGGATACGCAGTATTTT. Full variable domain (outside the CDR3, taken from reference TRBV7-3 and TRBJ2-3): GAGVSQTPSNKVTEKGKYVELRCDPISGHTALYWYRQSLGQGPEFLIYFQGTGAADDSGLPNDRFFAVRPEGSVSTLKIQRTERGDSAVYLCASSFGASGVDTQYFGPGTRLTVL.

V gene TRBV9 combines with J gene TRBJ2-1; D possibly corresponds to TRBD2 (5 bases). Germline values: CDR1 SGDLS, CDR2 YYNGEE. The V gene lost 3 bases and the J gene lost 7 bases, with 14 bases spanning the gap. The CDR3 is 14 residues long. This CDR3 is CASSGRGWDNEQFF. CDR3 in DNA: TGTGCCAGCAGCGGCCGGGGTTGGGATAATGAGCAGTTCTTC.

This chain joins TRBV6-6 and TRBJ2-3; TRBD1 agrees at 8 bases. The J segment lost 2 bases and the V segment lost 5 bases, leaving 6 bases of the junction unmatched. The germline gives CDR1 MNHNY, CDR2 SVGAGI (reference sequence). The CDR3 loop spans 15 amino acids. The DNA for the CDR3 is TGTGCCAGCAGTGACACGGGACAGGACACAGATACGCAGTATTTT. As protein: CASSDTGQDTDTQYF.

This sequence joins TRBV28 and TRBJ1-2; D is perhaps TRBD1 (6 bases). The CDR3 has 13 residues. V was shortened by 5 bases and J by 8 bases, with 15 bases between the two germline ends. Germline V CDR1 and CDR2: MDHEN, SYDVKM. In DNA form, the CDR3 reads TGTGCCAGCAGTCCCGACAGGCTCCGAGGCTACACCTTC. This translates into CASSPDRLRGYTF.

For this clone: Relative to the germline gene, one junction end is altered; a read error may explain this. This chain connects TRBV10-3 to TRBJ1-5; TRBD1 matches at 10 bases. Per germline, CDR1 ENHRY and CDR2 SYGVKD. The CDR3 is made up of 15 amino acids. The CDR3 DNA is TGTGCCATAAGTGGGAGACAGGGGGCCGATCAGCCCCAGCATTTT. Translating gives CAISGRQGADQPQHF.

The V and J genes are TRBV5-1 and TRBJ1-1; possible D gene TRBD1, 6 bases. CDR1 SGHRS and CDR2 YFSETQ come from the germline V gene. V lost 0 bases and J 7 bases, leaving 16 bases between the germline ends. The CDR3 is 15 residues long. CDR3 coding DNA: TGCGCCAGCAGCTTGGGGGGGACACAGACTGGTGAAGCTTTCTTT. This encodes CASSLGGTQTGEAFF.

The V and J genes are TRBV11-2 and TRBJ1-1, with D perhaps matching TRBD1 (6 bases). The CDR3 has 14 residues. Germline CDR1 SGHAT, CDR2 FQNNGV. Trimming stripped 6 bases from V and 0 bases from J, with 11 bases between. CDR3 nucleotide sequence: TGTGCCAGCAGTTTTGACAGGTTGAACACTGAAGCTTTCTTT. Translated: CASSFDRLNTEAFF.

The rearrangement uses TRBV7-2 and TRBJ2-7; TRBD2 aligns across 9 bases. The junction had 8 bases not matched to a gene; V was cut back by 1 base and J by 7 bases. CDR1 and CDR2 (germline): SGHTA, FQGNSA. This CDR3 is built from 15 residues. The CDR3, as DNA: TGTGCCAGCAGCTTAGTAGGTGGACTAGCGAGGGAGCAGTACTTC. Amino acid sequence: CASSLVGGLAREQYF.

The chain couples TRBV28 to TRBJ1-4; 7 bases line up with TRBD1. The CDR3 extends over 14 amino acids. The germline V gene has CDR1 MDHEN and CDR2 SYDVKM. Trimming cost V 7 bases and J 10 bases; bases outside gene matches: 12. This chain's CDR3 is CASTVLDRNGKLFF. For the CDR3, the DNA is TGTGCCAGCACCGTTTTGGACAGGAACGGAAAACTGTTTTTT.

This chain links TRBV28 with TRBJ1-1, with D perhaps TRBD1 (6 bases). V dropped 2 bases and J dropped 4 bases, with 11 bases sitting between them. CDR1 MDHEN and CDR2 SYDVKM come from the germline V gene. CDR3 length equals 14 residues. As DNA, the CDR3 is TGTGCCAGCAGTTTAAGGACAGACAGCACTGAAGCTTTCTTT. The encoded protein is CASSLRTDSTEAFF.

This chain uses TRBV7-9 with TRBJ1-2, with 8 bases aligning to TRBD1. The CDR3 has 14 residues. CDR1 SEHNR and CDR2 FQNEAQ come from the germline V gene (reference sequence). With V trimmed by 5 bases and J by 13 bases, 15 bases remained unmatched. The CDR3 DNA reads as TGTGCCAGCAGCCCCGGGAGGACAGGGTCTATTTGCACCTTC. Amino acid sequence: CASSPGRTGSICTF.

V and J are TRBV6-6 and TRBJ2-7, with TRBD1 identical over 10 bases. With 2 bases clipped from V and 4 bases from J, the junction kept 8 bases outside the gene matches. Germline V gene data show CDR1 as MNHNY and CDR2 as SVGAGI (reference sequence). CDR3 length equals 16 residues. The CDR3 loop reads CASSYDPTGGFYEQYF. Here the CDR3 DNA reads TGTGCCAGCAGTTACGACCCGACAGGGGGCTTTTACGAGCAGTACTTC.

The chain combines TRBV27 with TRBJ2-2; 11 bases are shared with TRBD2. The CDR3 is 18 residues long. Germline V gene data show CDR1 as MNHEY and CDR2 as SMNVEV (reference sequence). Trimming at V came to 2 bases and at J to 0 bases, leaving 5 bases not matched to a gene. CDR3 amino acids: CASSLRLAGNANTGELFF. The CDR3, as DNA: TGTGCCAGCAGTTTACGACTAGCGGGGAACGCGAACACCGGGGAGCTGTTTTTT.

The rearrangement links TRBV28 to TRBJ1-2; 7 bases agree with TRBD1. The CDR3 runs 16 residues. Per germline, CDR1 MDHEN and CDR2 SYDVKM. J was trimmed by 2 bases and V by 4 bases; bases with no gene match: 10. The CDR3 DNA follows: TGTGCCAGCAGTTACGGGACAGTTGAGTCCAACTATGGCTACACCTTC. It codes for CASSYGTVESNYGYTF.

The gene calls are TRBV9 and TRBJ2-5; D is perhaps TRBD1 (5 bases). Trimming left V 2 bases short and J 2 bases short, with 13 bases between. The germline gives CDR1 SGDLS, CDR2 YYNGEE. The CDR3 spans 15 residues. The CDR3 coding sequence is TGTGCCAGCAGCGTCACCCTGGGGCCTCAAGAGACCCAGTACTTC. Its protein is CASSVTLGPQETQYF.

The rearrangement joins TRBV5-5 to TRBJ2-3, with 8 positions matching TRBD1. Germline lookup yields CDR1 SGHKS and CDR2 YYEKEE (reference sequence). The CDR3 is 15 amino acids. The V and J ends lost 0 bases and 5 bases, in that order; junction bases with no gene match: 5. This CDR3 is CASSLEPGGKDTQYF. Here the CDR3 DNA reads TGTGCCAGCAGCTTGGAGCCAGGGGGCAAAGATACGCAGTATTTT.

The chain has TRBV5-1 and TRBJ2-7; D is possibly TRBD1 (5 bases). The CDR3 is made up of 15 amino acids. V lost 4 bases to trimming and J lost 3 bases, with 17 bases between them. From germline, CDR1 is SGHRS and CDR2 YFSETQ. CDR3 coding DNA: TGCGCCAGCAGCCCCTCGGGCACAGGCGTCTACGAGCAGTACTTC. Translating gives CASSPSGTGVYEQYF.

This clone was counted a few times. CDR3: CAWSVLAGTDTQYF. CDR3 in DNA: TGTGCCTGGAGTGTACTAGCGGGCACAGATACGCAGTATTTT. The rearrangement joins TRBV30 to TRBJ2-3; TRBD2 aligns across 8 bases. Unmatched junction bases numbered 0, after V lost 0 bases and J lost 1 base. This CDR3 comprises 14 residues. Germline values: CDR1 GTSNPN, CDR2 SVGIG (reference sequence).

The chain joins TRBV5-4 to TRBJ2-2, with 8 bases that match TRBD1. This CDR3 is 16 amino acids long. J lost 5 bases, V lost 1 base, and 7 bases had no gene match. Per germline, CDR1 SGHNT and CDR2 YYREEE (reference sequence). The CDR3 coding sequence is TGTGCCAGCAGCTTGCAGCAGGGGGCGGGTACCGGGGAGCTGTTTTTT. As protein: CASSLQQGAGTGELFF.

The chain carries TRBV5-1 and TRBJ2-3, with D perhaps matching TRBD2 (6 bases). Germline loops: CDR1 SGHRS, CDR2 YFSETQ. V lost 4 bases and J lost 3, with 18 bases in between. This CDR3 comprises 16 residues. This CDR3 is CASSPSQGGGTDTQYF. DNA of the CDR3: TGCGCCAGCAGCCCCTCGCAGGGAGGAGGGACAGATACGCAGTATTTT.

V is TRBV2 and J is TRBJ2-7, with a possible D match to TRBD2 (6 bases). Trimming cost V 10 bases and J 0 bases, with 16 bases left between them. Germline loops: CDR1 SNHLY, CDR2 FYNNEI. This CDR3 has 14 amino acids. CDR3 bases: TGTGCCACCACCAAACTAGCCCTCTCCTACGAGCAGTACTTC. The encoded protein is CATTKLALSYEQYF.

The chain recombines TRBV27 with TRBJ2-7; the match to TRBD2 covers 10 bases. The germline gives CDR1 MNHEY, CDR2 SMNVEV (reference sequence). The V and J ends lost 5 bases and 5 bases, in that order; junction bases with no gene match: 12. The CDR3 covers 16 residues. The DNA of the CDR3 is TGTGCCAGCAGTCCTATACCCCTAGCGGGAGCTGACGAGCAGTACTTC. This gives the protein CASSPIPLAGADEQYF.

The chain is built from TRBV5-4 and TRBJ2-5; the D gene is possibly TRBD2 (5 bases). The CDR3 length is 14 residues. The V gene lost 3 bases and the J gene lost 4 bases, with 13 bases spanning the gap. Germline V lookup: CDR1 SGHNT, CDR2 YYREEE (reference sequence). The DNA of the CDR3 is TGTGCCAGCAGCTATGACGGACTGGCAGAGACCCAGTACTTC. Translating it yields CASSYDGLAETQYF.

V gene TRBV28 combines with J gene TRBJ1-2; D is unresolved. Germline CDR1 and CDR2: MDHEN and SYDVKM. The CDR3 consists of 12 residues. Trimming cost V 3 bases and J 14 bases, with 16 bases left between them. The CDR3 DNA is TGTGCCAGCAGTTTGAATCGAAGAGGGCGGACCTTC. It is translated as CASSLNRRGRTF.

The rearrangement links TRBV9 to TRBJ2-2; possibly TRBD2 for D (6 bases). V was pared by 4 bases and J by 2 bases, with 12 bases between. Germline V CDR1 and CDR2: SGDLS, YYNGEE. The CDR3 contains 15 residues. CDR3 nucleotides: TGTGCCAGCAGCTATGGGACTGGAAACACCGGGGAGCTGTTTTTT. It codes for CASSYGTGNTGELFF. Looking up the rest from reference TRBV9 and TRBJ2-2 gives the full variable domain: DSGVTQTPKHLITATGQRVTLRCSPRSGDLSVYWYQQSLDQGLQFLIQYYNGEERAKGNILERFSAQQFPDLHSELNLSSLELGDSALYFCASSYGTGNTGELFFGEGSRLTVL.